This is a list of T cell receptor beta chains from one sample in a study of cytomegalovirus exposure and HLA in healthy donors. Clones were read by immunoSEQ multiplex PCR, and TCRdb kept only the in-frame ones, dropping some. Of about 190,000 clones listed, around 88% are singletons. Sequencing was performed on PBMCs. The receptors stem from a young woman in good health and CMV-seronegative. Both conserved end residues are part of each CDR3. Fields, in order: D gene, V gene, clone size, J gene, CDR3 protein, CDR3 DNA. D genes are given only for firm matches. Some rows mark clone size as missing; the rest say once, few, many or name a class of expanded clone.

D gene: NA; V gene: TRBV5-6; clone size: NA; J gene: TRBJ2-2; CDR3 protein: CASSFGRELFF; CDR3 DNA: TGTGCCAGCAGCTTTGGCAGAGAGCTGTTTTTT
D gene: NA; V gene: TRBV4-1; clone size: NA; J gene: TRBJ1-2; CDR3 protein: CASSPAWRGTNYGYTF; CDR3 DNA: TGCGCCAGCAGCCCCGCCTGGAGGGGAACTAACTATGGCTACACCTTC
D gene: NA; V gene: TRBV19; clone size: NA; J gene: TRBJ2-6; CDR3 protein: CASSTPNRAGANVLTF; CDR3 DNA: TGTGCCAGTAGTACGCCTAACAGGGCTGGGGCCAACGTCCTGACTTTC
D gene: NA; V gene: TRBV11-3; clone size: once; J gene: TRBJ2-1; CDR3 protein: CASSLLGGNNEQFF; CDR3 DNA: TGTGCCAGCAGCTTATTAGGCGGTAACAATGAGCAGTTCTTC
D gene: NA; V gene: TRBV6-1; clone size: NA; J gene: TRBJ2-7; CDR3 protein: CASSELGQTGYEQYF; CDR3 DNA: TGTGCCAGCAGTGAACTCGGTCAAACGGGCTACGAGCAGTACTTC
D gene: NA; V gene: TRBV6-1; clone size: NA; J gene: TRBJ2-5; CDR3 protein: CASSIYRAQGETQYF; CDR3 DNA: TGTGCCAGCAGTATTTATAGGGCCCAGGGGGAGACCCAGTACTTC
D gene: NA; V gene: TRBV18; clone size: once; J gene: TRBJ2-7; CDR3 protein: CASSQLRGEREQYF; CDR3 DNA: TGTGCCAGCTCACAACTAAGAGGCGAGCGCGAGCAGTACTTC
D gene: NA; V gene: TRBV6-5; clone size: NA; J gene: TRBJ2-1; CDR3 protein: CASRGGPGEQFF; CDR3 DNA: TGTGCCAGCAGAGGGGGTCCGGGGGAGCAGTTCTTC
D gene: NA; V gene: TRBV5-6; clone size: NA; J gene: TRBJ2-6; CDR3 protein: CASRPGPSGANVLTF; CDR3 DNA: TGTGCCAGCAGACCTGGGCCTTCTGGGGCCAACGTCCTGACTTTC
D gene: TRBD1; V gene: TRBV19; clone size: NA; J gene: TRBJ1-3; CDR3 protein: CASSPLSPTGWGGNTIYF; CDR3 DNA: TGTGCCAGTAGTCCCCTCAGCCCGACAGGGTGGGGTGGAAACACCATATATTTT
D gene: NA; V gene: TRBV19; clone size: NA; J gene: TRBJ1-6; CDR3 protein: CASSIIQGNSPLHF; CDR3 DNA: TGTGCCAGTAGTATCATACAGGGAAATTCACCCCTCCACTTT
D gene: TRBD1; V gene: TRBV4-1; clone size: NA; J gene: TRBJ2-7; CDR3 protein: CASSQEGQGGNPYEQYF; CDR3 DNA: TGCGCCAGCAGCCAAGAGGGACAGGGTGGGAATCCCTACGAGCAGTACTTC
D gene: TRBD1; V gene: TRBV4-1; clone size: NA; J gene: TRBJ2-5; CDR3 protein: CASSQEGTEQETQYF; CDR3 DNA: TGCGCCAGCAGCCAAGAAGGGACAGAACAAGAGACCCAGTACTTC
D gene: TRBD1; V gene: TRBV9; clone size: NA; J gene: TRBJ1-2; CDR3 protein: CASSPGQKAGVYGYTF; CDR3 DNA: TGTGCCAGCAGCCCGGGACAGAAGGCTGGTGTCTATGGCTACACCTTC
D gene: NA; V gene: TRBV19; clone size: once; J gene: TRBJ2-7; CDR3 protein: CASSPGHARAYEQYF; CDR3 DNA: TGTGCCAGTAGTCCAGGACACGCGAGAGCCTACGAGCAGTACTTC
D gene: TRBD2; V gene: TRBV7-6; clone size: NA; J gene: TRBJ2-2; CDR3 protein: CASSLGGLAGVLSTGELFF; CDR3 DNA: TGTGCCAGCAGCTTAGGAGGACTAGCGGGAGTATTGAGCACCGGGGAGCTGTTTTTT
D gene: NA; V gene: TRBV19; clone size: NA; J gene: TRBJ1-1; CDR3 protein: CASTPWTDTEAFF; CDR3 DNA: TGTGCCAGTACCCCATGGACAGACACTGAAGCTTTCTTT
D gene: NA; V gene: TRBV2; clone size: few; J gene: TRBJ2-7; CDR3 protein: CASMDKPYEQYF; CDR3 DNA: TGTGCCAGCATGGACAAGCCCTACGAGCAGTACTTC
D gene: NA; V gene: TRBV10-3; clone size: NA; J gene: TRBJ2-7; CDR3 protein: CAITGGPRTSYEQYF; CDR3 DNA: TGTGCCATCACCGGAGGACCGCGTACCTCCTACGAGCAGTACTTC
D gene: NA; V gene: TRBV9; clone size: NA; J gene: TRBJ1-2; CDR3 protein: CASSGAGRGHYGYTF; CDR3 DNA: TGTGCCAGCAGCGGTGCGGGGCGGGGGCACTATGGCTACACCTTC
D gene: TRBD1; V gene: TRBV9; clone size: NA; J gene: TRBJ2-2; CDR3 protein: CASSGYRGTGELFF; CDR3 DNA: TGTGCCAGCAGCGGATACAGGGGCACCGGGGAGCTGTTTTTT
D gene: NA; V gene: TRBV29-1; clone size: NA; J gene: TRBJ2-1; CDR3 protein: CSDRITGYNEQFF; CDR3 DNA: TGCAGCGATAGAATCACAGGATACAATGAGCAGTTCTTC
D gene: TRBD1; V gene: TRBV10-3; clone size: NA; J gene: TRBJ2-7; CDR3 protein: CAITSGTASYEQYF; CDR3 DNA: TGTGCCATCACGTCAGGGACAGCCTCCTACGAGCAGTACTTC